Included here is one T cell receptor (beta chain) sequence, with context. Antigen specificity is unknown. Germline lookup yields CDR1 SQVTM and CDR2 ANQGSEA. The CDR3 sequence is 14 residues long. Losses at the gene ends were 7 bases for V and 8 bases for J; bases not matched to a gene: 13. This specimen comes from a study of CD8 T cells in ankylosing spondylitis. The study's findings and limits: Seven to nine highly homologous variants made up a TCR beta motif that seemed to typify ankylosing spondylitis blood. Previously reported in reactive arthritis synovial fluid and blood were some of the motif variants.

5'-RACE, quantitative and with molecular barcodes, yielded the TCR beta libraries. TCRdb called the 5' RACE reads again in MiXCR, with one record for every CDR3 protein. Seen here are 350,000 or so distinct CDR3 sequences, roughly 11% observed once, and the top ten hold about 10%. Sample: blood, either unsorted or a sorted T cell fraction (not recorded which). This receptor was identified in a female donor with ankylosing spondylitis or in good health (not recorded which). The rearrangement links TRBV29-1 to TRBJ2-2; 7 nucleotides align to TRBD1. The CDR3 sequence is CSASDRDTGGELFF. Here the CDR3 DNA reads TGCAGCGCCAGCGACAGGGACACTGGGGGGGAGCTGTTTTTT.